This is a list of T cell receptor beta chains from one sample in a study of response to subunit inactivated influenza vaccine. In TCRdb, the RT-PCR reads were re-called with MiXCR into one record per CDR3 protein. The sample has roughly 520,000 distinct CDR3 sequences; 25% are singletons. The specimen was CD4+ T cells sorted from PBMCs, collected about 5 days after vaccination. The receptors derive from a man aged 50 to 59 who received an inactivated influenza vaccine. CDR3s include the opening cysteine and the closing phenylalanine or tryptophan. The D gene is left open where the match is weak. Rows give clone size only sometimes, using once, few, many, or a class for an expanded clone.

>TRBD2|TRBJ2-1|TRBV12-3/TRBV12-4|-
CASGSSGKGGNEQFF
TGTGCCAGCGGATCTAGCGGGAAGGGAGGCAATGAGCAGTTCTTC
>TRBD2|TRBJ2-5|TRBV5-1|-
CASSPSGAGQETQYF
TGCGCCAGCAGCCCAAGCGGGGCCGGCCAAGAGACCCAGTACTTC
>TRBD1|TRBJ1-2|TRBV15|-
CATPSDRVRGYTF
TGTGCCACCCCCTCTGACAGGGTGCGTGGCTACACCTTC
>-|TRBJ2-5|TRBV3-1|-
CASEGIPYQETQYF
TGTGCCAGCGAGGGGATTCCATACCAAGAGACCCAGTACTTC
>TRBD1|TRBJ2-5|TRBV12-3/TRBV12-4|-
CASTVGWTGRETQYF
TGTGCCAGCACCGTTGGTTGGACAGGGAGGGAGACCCAGTACTTC
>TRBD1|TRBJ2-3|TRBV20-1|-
CSARRGQSTDTQYF
TGCAGTGCCCGACGGGGACAGAGCACAGATACGCAGTATTTT
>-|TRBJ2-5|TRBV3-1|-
CASSQDVGQETQYF
TGTGCCAGCAGCCAAGATGTTGGCCAAGAGACCCAGTACTTC
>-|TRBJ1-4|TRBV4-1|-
CASSQDFRNEKLFF
TGCGCCAGCAGCCAAGATTTTCGGAATGAAAAACTGTTTTTT
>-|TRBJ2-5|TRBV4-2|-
CASTPSLFSVETQYF
TGTGCCAGCACGCCCTCCCTGTTCAGTGTCGAGACCCAGTACTTC
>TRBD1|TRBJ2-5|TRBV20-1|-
CSARRGTGGETQYF
TGCAGTGCTAGACGCGGAACAGGGGGAGAGACCCAGTACTTC
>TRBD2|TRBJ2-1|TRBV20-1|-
CSAYPGTSGRNAQFF
TGCAGTGCTTACCCCGGGACTAGCGGACGGAATGCGCAGTTCTTC
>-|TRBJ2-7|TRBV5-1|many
CASKMVGAYEQYF
TGCGCCAGTAAAATGGTGGGAGCCTACGAGCAGTACTTC
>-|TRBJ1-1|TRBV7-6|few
CASSATFRGNTEAFF
TGTGCCAGCAGTGCTACTTTTAGGGGGAACACTGAAGCTTTCTTT
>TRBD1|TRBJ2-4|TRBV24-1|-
CATSDFTGTGKYF
TGTGCCACCAGTGATTTCACCGGGACAGGAAAGTACTTC
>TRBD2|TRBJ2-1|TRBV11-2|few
CASSFGGLNNEQFF
TGTGCCAGCAGCTTCGGGGGGTTAAACAATGAGCAGTTCTTC
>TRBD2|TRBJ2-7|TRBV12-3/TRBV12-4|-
CASSLTSGYEQYF
TGTGCCAGCAGTTTGACTAGCGGATACGAGCAGTACTTC
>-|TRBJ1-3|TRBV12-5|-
CASAPRQRNQGNTIYF
TGTGCTAGTGCTCCGCGGCAGCGTAATCAGGGAAACACCATATATTTT
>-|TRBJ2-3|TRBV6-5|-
CASSSRTTDTQYF
TGTGCCAGCAGTTCGCGGACCACAGATACGCAGTATTTT
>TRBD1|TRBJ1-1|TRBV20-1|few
CSARDRAGTEAFF
TGCAGTGCCCGCGACAGGGCTGGGACTGAAGCTTTCTTT
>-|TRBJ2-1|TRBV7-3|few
CASSLGGVPSYNEQFF
TGTGCCAGCAGCTTAGGTGGCGTTCCTAGCTACAATGAGCAGTTCTTC
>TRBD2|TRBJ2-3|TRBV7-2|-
CASSFSRLALLSDTQYF
TGTGCCAGCAGCTTCTCCCGACTAGCCCTCCTCTCGGATACGCAGTATTTT
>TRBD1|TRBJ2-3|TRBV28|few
CASSLTSGGGADTQYF
TGTGCCAGCAGCCTCACATCAGGGGGCGGCGCAGATACGCAGTATTTT
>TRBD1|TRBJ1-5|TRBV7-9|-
CASSKQGQNQPQHF
TGTGCCAGCAGCAAACAGGGGCAAAATCAGCCCCAGCATTTT
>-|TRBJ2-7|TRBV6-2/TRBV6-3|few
CASSYFLSYEQYF
TGTGCCAGCAGTTACTTTCTCTCCTACGAGCAGTACTTC
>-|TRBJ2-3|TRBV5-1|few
CASTRGSGTDTQYF
TGCGCCAGCACAAGGGGCTCAGGCACAGATACGCAGTATTTT
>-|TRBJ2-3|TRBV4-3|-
CASSQLDADKPSAYTQYF
TGCGCCAGCAGCCAGTTAGATGCGGACAAACCATCGGCCTATACGCAGTATTTT
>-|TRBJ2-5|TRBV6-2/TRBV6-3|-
CASSPVLGQETQYF
TGTGCCAGCAGCCCAGTTTTAGGTCAAGAGACCCAGTACTTC
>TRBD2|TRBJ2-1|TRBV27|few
CASSRAGGTYNEQFF
TGTGCCAGCAGTAGGGCGGGAGGGACCTACAATGAGCAGTTCTTC
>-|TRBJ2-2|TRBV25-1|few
CARLPRGGALTNTGELFF
TGTGCCAGACTGCCCCGAGGGGGGGCCCTAACCAACACCGGGGAGCTGTTTTTT
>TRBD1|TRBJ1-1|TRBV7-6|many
CASSLSSGTGAFF
TGTGCCAGCAGCTTATCTTCCGGGACAGGAGCTTTCTTT
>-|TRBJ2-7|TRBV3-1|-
CASSQESASYEQYF
TGTGCCAGCAGCCAAGAGTCGGCCTCCTACGAGCAGTACTTC
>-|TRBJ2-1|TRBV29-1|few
CSYARDSLYNEQFF
TGCAGCTATGCAAGAGACAGCCTATACAATGAGCAGTTCTTC
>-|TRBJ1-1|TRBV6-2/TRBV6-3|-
CASSYLVNTEAFF
TGTGCCAGCAGTTATCTAGTGAACACTGAAGCTTTCTTT
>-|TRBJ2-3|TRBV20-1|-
CSASPGSTDTQYF
TGCAGTGCTAGTCCAGGTAGCACAGATACGCAGTATTTT
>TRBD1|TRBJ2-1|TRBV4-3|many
CASSKDRLYNEQFF
TGCGCCAGCAGCAAGGACAGGCTCTACAATGAGCAGTTCTTC
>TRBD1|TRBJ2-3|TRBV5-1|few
CASSAGTGSDTQYF
TGCGCCAGCAGCGCCGGGACAGGGTCAGATACGCAGTATTTT
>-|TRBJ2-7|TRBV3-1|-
CASRLGSYEQYF
TGTGCCAGCCGCCTCGGCTCCTACGAGCAGTACTTC
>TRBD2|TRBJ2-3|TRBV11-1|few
CASSRGLAGVPSTDTQYF
TGTGCCAGCAGCCGGGGACTAGCGGGAGTACCGAGCACAGATACGCAGTATTTT
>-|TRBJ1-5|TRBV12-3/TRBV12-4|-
CASSLNIGGASNQPQHF
TGTGCCAGCAGTTTAAATATTGGAGGGGCCAGCAATCAGCCCCAGCATTTT
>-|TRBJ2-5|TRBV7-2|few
CASSLDRLKYQETQYF
TGTGCCAGCAGCCTCGACAGGCTAAAGTACCAAGAGACCCAGTACTTC
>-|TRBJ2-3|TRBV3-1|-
CASSREGVAQYF
TGTGCCAGCAGCCGTGAGGGCGTTGCGCAGTATTTT
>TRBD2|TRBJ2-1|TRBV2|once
CASRTQRGGVSYNEQFF
TGTGCCAGCAGAACCCAGCGGGGGGGCGTCTCCTACAATGAGCAGTTCTTC
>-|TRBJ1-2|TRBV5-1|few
CASSLVTVGGYTF
TGCGCCAGCAGCTTGGTAACTGTTGGTGGCTACACCTTC
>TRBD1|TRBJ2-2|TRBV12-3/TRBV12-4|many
CASSLDRGRTGELFF
TGTGCCAGCAGTTTAGACAGGGGGCGAACCGGGGAGCTGTTTTTT
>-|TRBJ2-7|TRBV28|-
CASSLWDTDYEQYF
TGTGCCAGCAGTTTATGGGACACGGACTACGAGCAGTACTTC
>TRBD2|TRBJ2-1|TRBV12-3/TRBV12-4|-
CATHKGTSELYNEQFF
TGTGCCACCCACAAGGGGACTAGCGAACTATACAATGAGCAGTTCTTC
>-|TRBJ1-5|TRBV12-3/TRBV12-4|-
CASSLGPGGNQPQHF
TGTGCCAGCAGTTTAGGACCCGGGGGTAATCAGCCCCAGCATTTT
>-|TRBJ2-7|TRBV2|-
CASRPDSPLKQYF
TGTGCCAGCAGACCGGACTCTCCGCTAAAGCAGTACTTC
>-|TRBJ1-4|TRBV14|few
CASSQDGNRKLFF
TGTGCCAGCAGCCAAGATGGTAACCGAAAACTGTTTTTT
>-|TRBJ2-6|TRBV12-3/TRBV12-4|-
CASALGGSGANVLTF
TGTGCCAGCGCCTTGGGGGGCTCTGGGGCCAACGTCCTGACTTTC
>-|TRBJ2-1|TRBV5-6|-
CASSLWRGRGVNEQFF
TGTGCCAGCAGCTTATGGAGGGGGAGGGGCGTCAATGAGCAGTTCTTC
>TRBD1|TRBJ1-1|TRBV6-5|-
CASSYLRGMNTEAFF
TGTGCCAGCAGTTATCTCAGGGGGATGAACACTGAAGCTTTCTTT
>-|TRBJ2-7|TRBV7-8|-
CASSLVASRESYEQYF
TGTGCCAGCAGCTTAGTCGCCTCCCGGGAGTCTTACGAGCAGTACTTC
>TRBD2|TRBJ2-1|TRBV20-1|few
CSARDLSGGPPEQFF
TGCAGTGCTAGAGATCTTAGCGGGGGCCCTCCTGAGCAGTTCTTC
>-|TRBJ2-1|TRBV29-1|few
CSSRQAYNEQFF
TGCAGCTCTAGACAGGCATACAATGAGCAGTTCTTC
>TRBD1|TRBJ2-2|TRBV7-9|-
CASSGRQGSNTGELFF
TGTGCCAGCAGCGGCAGACAGGGTTCGAACACCGGGGAGCTGTTTTTT
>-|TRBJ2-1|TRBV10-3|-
CAISESTSYNEQFF
TGTGCCATCAGTGAGTCGACTTCCTACAATGAGCAGTTCTTC
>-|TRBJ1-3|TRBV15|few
CATSRGPRRGNTIYF
TGTGCCACCAGCAGAGGCCCCAGACGGGGAAACACCATATATTTT
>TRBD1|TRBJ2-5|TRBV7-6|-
CASSPTGGVETQYF
TGTGCCAGCAGCCCGACAGGGGGAGTAGAGACCCAGTACTTC
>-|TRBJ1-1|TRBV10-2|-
CASSAIKGTEAFF
TGCGCCAGCAGTGCCATTAAGGGGACTGAAGCTTTCTTT